Each of the 27 T cell receptor beta chains below was sequenced from the same sample in a study of CD8 T cells in ankylosing spondylitis. MiXCR was run by TCRdb on the 5' RACE reads, yielding one entry per CDR3 protein. The sample shows 230,000 or so distinct CDR3 sequences, roughly 25% of them seen only once. The material sequenced was blood, either unsorted or a sorted T cell fraction (not recorded which). Receptors originate from a male donor with ankylosing spondylitis or in good health (not recorded which).

Ten or more counts support this clonotype. This chain uses TRBV7-9 with TRBJ2-5, with D unclear. The CDR3 covers 12 residues. The V gene's germline CDR1 is SEHNR and CDR2 FQNEAQ (reference sequence). V lost 3 bases, J lost 6 bases, and 8 bases lay in between. CDR3 residues: CASSLARQTQYF. The CDR3 DNA sequence: TGTGCCAGCAGCTTGGCAAGACAGACCCAGTACTTC. The complete variable domain, with remaining parts taken from reference TRBV7-9 and TRBJ2-5, reads DTGVSQNPRHKITKRGQNVTFRCDPISEHNRLYWYRQTLGQGPEFLTYFQNEAQLEKSRLLSDRFSAERPKGSFSTLEIQRTEQGDSAMYLCASSLARQTQYFGPGTRLLVL.

J is TRBJ2-5 and V is TRBV15, with a possible D match to TRBD2 (6 bases). CDR1 is LNHNV, CDR2 YYDKDF, per germline (reference sequence). The V gene lost 0 bases and the J gene lost 1 base, with 9 bases spanning the gap. This CDR3 region has 15 residues. CDR3: CATSREGRPQETQYF. The CDR3 DNA reads as TGTGCCACCAGCAGAGAAGGGAGGCCCCAAGAGACCCAGTACTTC.

The sample holds a few counts of this clonotype. The genes are TRBV20-1 and TRBJ2-7; the D call may be TRBD1 or TRBD2 (5 bases each). The V gene lost 6 bases and the J gene lost 7 bases, with 13 bases spanning the gap. Germline loops: CDR1 DFQATT, CDR2 SNEGSKA (reference sequence). The CDR3 consists of 11 residues. For the CDR3, the DNA is TGCAGTGCCCTTAATGGGGGAGAGCAGTACTTC. It is translated as CSALNGGEQYF.

A remark on this clonotype: One base away lies a much larger clone, so this may be a sequencing read error. The rearrangement joins TRBV20-1 to TRBJ1-1; D remains ambiguous. The CDR3 is 13 residues long. Germline V gene lookup returns CDR1 DFQATT and CDR2 SNEGSKA (reference sequence). Trimming removed 6 bases from V and 1 base from J, with 12 bases in between. The CDR3, as DNA: TGCAGTGCCACGGACTGGAAGAACACTGAAGCTTTCTTT. Translating it yields CSATDWKNTEAFF.

This chain uses TRBV7-2 with TRBJ2-7; D is unclear. V was trimmed by 2 bases and J by 0 bases, leaving 11 bases between them. Germline V gene sequence: CDR1 SGHTA, CDR2 FQGNSA. This CDR3 has 15 amino acids. The CDR3: CASSLRRRSSYEQYF. CDR3 nucleotides: TGTGCCAGCAGCTTAAGGCGTCGTAGCTCCTACGAGCAGTACTTC.

J is TRBJ1-1 and V is TRBV29-1; TRBD1 is a possible D gene (6 bases). Trimming left V 4 bases short and J 2 bases short, with 20 bases between. Germline CDR1 and CDR2: SQVTM and ANQGSEA. CDR3 size: 16 residues. The CDR3 loop is CSVGPGAGLLNTEAFF. The CDR3 bases are TGCAGCGTTGGGCCGGGGGCCGGGCTCTTAAACACTGAAGCTTTCTTT.

This chain links TRBV7-2 with TRBJ2-5; 7 bases are shared with TRBD2. Trimming at V came to 8 bases and at J to 7 bases, leaving 16 bases not matched to a gene. The CDR3 spans 15 residues. From germline, CDR1 is SGHTA and CDR2 FQGNSA. CDR3 region: CASSLVAGREGTQYF. The DNA for the CDR3 is TGTGCCAGCTCCCTAGTGGCGGGGAGGGAGGGGACCCAGTACTTC.

The rearrangement joins TRBV6-2 or TRBV6-3 to TRBJ2-3; D is undetermined. Germline-derived CDR1 and CDR2 are MNHEY and SVGEGT. V was trimmed by 6 bases and J by 8 bases, leaving 9 bases between them. CDR3 length: 11 amino acids. CDR3 DNA sequence: TGTGCCAGCAGAACCAGCGTTACGCAGTATTTT. Translation gives CASRTSVTQYF.

This clonotype was seen more than once but under ten times. The chain carries TRBV20-1 and TRBJ1-4; D not resolved. With 6 bases removed from V and 2 bases from J, the gap between germline ends came to 10 bases. Germline CDR1 DFQATT, CDR2 SNEGSKA (reference sequence). The CDR3 length is 13 residues. CDR3 in amino acids: CSAKDTTNEKLFF. The DNA for the CDR3 is TGCAGTGCCAAAGACACTACTAATGAAAAACTGTTTTTT.

The chain links TRBV29-1 to TRBJ2-3, with D maybe TRBD1 (6 bases). Trimming left V 3 bases short and J 2 bases short, with 6 bases between. The germline V gene encodes CDR1 SQVTM and CDR2 ANQGSEA. The CDR3 is 12 amino acids. CDR3 DNA sequence: TGCAGCGTTGAGGGACACACAGATACGCAGTATTTT. This gives the protein CSVEGHTDTQYF.

Ten or more counts support this clonotype. This chain joins TRBV3-1 and TRBJ2-7, with D perhaps TRBD1 or TRBD2 (5 bases each). V lost 0 bases and J 5 bases, leaving 8 bases between the germline ends. The germline V gene has CDR1 LGHDT and CDR2 YNNKEL (reference sequence). The CDR3 runs to 13 residues. The CDR3 protein is CASSQERGDEQYF. The CDR3 DNA reads as TGTGCCAGCAGCCAAGAGAGGGGCGACGAGCAGTACTTC.

There are many counts of this clonotype. CDR3 in DNA: TGCGCCAGCAGGGACGGACGGGACTCCTACGAGCAGTACTTC. Its protein is CASRDGRDSYEQYF. The genes are TRBV10-2 and TRBJ2-7; weak D call: TRBD2 (5 bases). Germline-derived CDR1 and CDR2 are WSHSY and SAAADI. V shed 6 bases and J shed 0 bases, with 12 bases lying between them. There are 14 residues in the CDR3.

The chain has TRBV20-1 and TRBJ2-7; D assignment may be TRBD1 or TRBD2 (5 bases each). The V and J ends lost 1 base and 2 bases respectively, with 12 bases between them. Germline CDR1 DFQATT, CDR2 SNEGSKA (reference sequence). The CDR3 covers 14 residues. CDR3 amino acids: CSARGTGRTYEQYF. The DNA for the CDR3 is TGCAGTGCTAGAGGGACGGGGCGAACCTACGAGCAGTACTTC.

This clonotype has a handful of counts. The rearrangement uses TRBV20-1 and TRBJ1-2; a weak D match, TRBD1 (5 bases). V was shortened by 4 bases and J by 4 bases, with 16 bases between the two germline ends. Germline-derived CDR1 and CDR2 are DFQATT and SNEGSKA (reference sequence). The CDR3 length is 14 residues. In DNA, the CDR3 is TGCAGTGCTAAGGGGATTTTAACCATCTATGGCTACACCTTC. Translated: CSAKGILTIYGYTF.

This clonotype has only a few counts. The chain is built from TRBV19 and TRBJ2-7; the D is unclear. The CDR3 spans 14 residues. Germline V lookup: CDR1 LNHDA, CDR2 SQIVND (reference sequence). V lost 4 bases and J 3 bases, leaving 13 bases between the germline ends. CDR3 amino acids: CASSTGQVLYEQYF. CDR3 nucleotide sequence: TGTGCCAGTAGTACCGGTCAGGTCCTCTACGAGCAGTACTTC.

This clonotype came up a few times. This chain connects TRBV29-1 to TRBJ2-5, with D possibly being TRBD1 (6 bases). CDR3 length: 10 residues. Deletions cut 7 bases from V and 4 bases from J, with 7 bases between. Germline V gives CDR1 SQVTM, CDR2 ANQGSEA. The CDR3 protein is CSGGGETQYF. The CDR3 DNA reads as TGCAGCGGAGGGGGAGAGACCCAGTACTTC.

This clonotype was seen only a few times. The chain joins TRBV6-5 to TRBJ2-1; no definite D call. The V and J ends lost 2 bases and 9 bases respectively, with 11 bases between them. This CDR3 is built from 13 residues. Germline CDR1 and CDR2: MNHEY and SVGAGI. The CDR3 DNA reads TGTGCCAGCAGTTACGTAAAAAATGCTGAGCAGTTCTTC. Translating gives CASSYVKNAEQFF.

The chain employs TRBV20-1 and TRBJ2-5, with TRBD1 identical over 8 bases. With V trimmed by 7 bases and J by 2 bases, 21 bases remained unmatched. Germline loops: CDR1 DFQATT, CDR2 SNEGSKA (reference sequence). This CDR3 has 18 amino acids. CDR3 DNA sequence: TGCAGTGTCGATCCGGGACAGGATTTAGACAAGCCTCAAGAGACCCAGTACTTC. Its translation: CSVDPGQDLDKPQETQYF.

This clonotype has at least ten counts. One end of the junction does not line up with germline, which may come from a read error. The V and J genes are TRBV5-1 and TRBJ2-7; no firm D call. Germline lookup yields CDR1 SGHRS and CDR2 YFSETQ. The CDR3 totals 12 residues. The CDR3 nucleotides read TGTGCCAGCAGCTTGGAGTCCTACGAGCAGTACTTC. It yields the protein CASSLESYEQYF.

The sample holds many counts of this clonotype. The rearrangement uses TRBV20-1 and TRBJ1-2; tentative D call: TRBD1 (5 bases). The CDR3 spans 13 residues. In germline, CDR1 is DFQATT, CDR2 SNEGSKA (reference sequence). V lost 4 bases, J lost 7 bases, and 16 bases lay in between. This CDR3 reads CSAKLQDLGGYTF. The CDR3 coding sequence is TGCAGTGCTAAGTTACAGGACCTTGGTGGCTACACCTTC.

The chain has TRBV10-3 and TRBJ2-1; the D gene is possibly TRBD2 (5 bases). Germline loops: CDR1 ENHRY, CDR2 SYGVKD. With 4 bases removed from V and 5 bases from J, the gap between germline ends came to 21 bases. The CDR3 has 17 amino acids. In DNA form, the CDR3 reads TGTGCCATCAGTGGAGGGTCGACCTCCTTTCTCGACAATGAGCAGTTCTTC. Its translation: CAISGGSTSFLDNEQFF.

The chain links TRBV20-1 to TRBJ2-3, with D possibly TRBD1 on 6 matching bases. Germline values: CDR1 DFQATT, CDR2 SNEGSKA (reference sequence). There are 14 residues in the CDR3. V dropped 2 bases and J dropped 3 bases, with 12 bases sitting between them. CDR3 sequence: CSARTGYSTDTQYF. The CDR3 DNA is TGCAGTGCTAGAACAGGGTATAGTACAGATACGCAGTATTTT.

The chain employs TRBV23-1 and TRBJ2-7, with D maybe TRBD2 (6 bases). TRBV23-1 falls under the ORF class, with uncertain function. Trimming removed 6 bases from V and 5 bases from J, with 14 bases in between. The CDR3 totals 13 residues. The CDR3 DNA is TGCGCCAGCAGCCCCGCGGGGTATGACGAGCAGTACTTC. It codes for CASSPAGYDEQYF.

This clonotype was recorded many times. V usage is TRBV25-1 and J usage is TRBJ2-2; 8 bases match TRBD1. Germline CDR1 MGHDK, CDR2 SYGVNS. The CDR3 is 14 amino acids. Unmatched junction bases numbered 4, after V lost 6 bases and J lost 4 bases. CDR3 DNA sequence: TGTGCCAGCAGAGACAGGGGAGGCACCGGGGAGCTGTTTTTT. It is translated as CASRDRGGTGELFF.

The genes are TRBV20-1 and TRBJ1-1, with TRBD1 matching over 8 bases. Germline V lookup: CDR1 DFQATT, CDR2 SNEGSKA (reference sequence). The V and J ends lost 2 bases and 6 bases, in that order; junction bases with no gene match: 8. The CDR3 length is 14 residues. In nucleotides, the CDR3 is TGCAGTGCTAGACAGGTACAGGGGGGCGCTGAAGCTTTCTTT. Its protein product is CSARQVQGGAEAFF.

The J gene is TRBJ2-6, the V gene TRBV6-5, with D unresolved. Trimming pared 0 bases from V and 0 bases from J, leaving 6 bases between. Germline CDR1 reads MNHEY; CDR2 reads SVGAGI. The CDR3 runs 16 residues. DNA for the CDR3: TGTGCCAGCAGTTACTCAGGGTACTCTGGGGCCAACGTCCTGACTTTC. It codes for CASSYSGYSGANVLTF.

The chain recombines TRBV28 with TRBJ2-5; 11 bases line up with TRBD2. Germline CDR1 is MDHEN and CDR2 is SYDVKM. The CDR3 totals 15 residues. V lost 4 bases to trimming and J lost 3 bases; unmatched junction nucleotides: 4. The CDR3 is CASSSGGLAEETQYF. DNA for the CDR3: TGTGCCAGCAGTTCCGGGGGACTAGCGGAAGAGACCCAGTACTTC.